The rows below give T cell receptor beta chains drawn from one sample of a study of control samples from healthy donors and cancer patients. TCRdb keeps only in-frame clones here, not all; method: immunoSEQ multiplex PCR. The sample yields about 150,000 clones, approximately 96% seen once. The sample consisted of blood. All receptors derive from a woman between 40 and 50 years old in good health. Both conserved end residues are part of each CDR3. The D gene is left open where the match is weak. The listing skips clone size in some rows; elsewhere it reads once, few, many or a size class.

clone_size j_call d_call v_call cdr3_aa cdr3_nt
- TRBJ2-4 TRBD1 TRBV5-6 CASSPRDRVVIQYF TGTGCCAGCAGCCCCCGGGACAGGGTCGTCATTCAGTACTTC
- TRBJ1-2 - TRBV30 CAWMRDPDNYGYTF TGTGCCTGGATGCGGGACCCCGATAACTATGGCTACACCTTC
- TRBJ2-7 TRBD1 TRBV5-1 CASSSRTGYEQYF TGCGCCAGCAGCTCACGGACAGGGTACGAGCAGTACTTC
- TRBJ2-3 - TRBV6-1 CASSERQKTSTDTQYF TGTGCCAGCAGTGAGAGACAGAAAACTAGCACAGATACGCAGTATTTT
- TRBJ2-3 - TRBV4-2 CASSELRSTDTQYF TGTGCCAGCAGTGAGTTGCGGAGCACAGATACGCAGTATTTT
- TRBJ2-6 - TRBV4-1 CASSTGFSGANVLTF TGCGCCAGCAGCACAGGATTCTCTGGGGCCAACGTCCTGACTTTC
- TRBJ2-1 - TRBV7-8 CASSLALGWYNEQFF TGTGCCAGCAGCTTAGCGCTGGGTTGGTACAATGAGCAGTTCTTC
- TRBJ1-1 - TRBV27 CASSFAGLNTEAFF TGTGCCAGCAGTTTTGCAGGGCTGAACACTGAAGCTTTCTTT
- TRBJ1-1 - TRBV10-3 CAIYHPGPKNTEAFF TGTGCCATCTACCATCCGGGACCCAAGAACACTGAAGCTTTCTTT
- TRBJ1-3 - TRBV18 CASSPDTISGNTIYF TGTGCCAGCTCGCCGGACACGATCTCTGGAAACACCATATATTTT
once TRBJ2-1 - TRBV5-6 CASSLDRVTVYNEQFF TGTGCCAGCAGCTTGGATCGGGTCACCGTCTACAATGAGCAGTTCTTC
- TRBJ1-6 - TRBV2 CASIGVRNSPLHF TGTGCCAGCATTGGGGTACGAAATTCACCCCTCCACTTT
- TRBJ2-5 - TRBV18 CASSLGLAETQYF TGTGCCAGCTCACTCGGACTGGCCGAGACCCAGTACTTC
- TRBJ2-7 - TRBV2 CASSGNRVDSEQYF TGTGCCAGCAGTGGCAACAGGGTAGACTCCGAGCAGTACTTC
- TRBJ1-3 - TRBV27 CASRTSQGNTIYF TGTGCCAGCAGAACGTCTCAGGGAAACACCATATATTTT
- TRBJ2-1 - TRBV5-4 CASSLSAGNEQFF TGTGCCAGCAGCTTGAGTGCGGGGAATGAGCAGTTCTTC
- TRBJ1-2 - TRBV7-2 CASSLNPNAYGYTF TGTGCCAGCAGCTTGAACCCCAATGCCTATGGCTACACCTTC
- TRBJ2-3 TRBD2 TRBV9 CASSAPPSGVGTDTQYF TGTGCCAGCAGCGCACCTCCTAGCGGGGTGGGCACAGATACGCAGTATTTT
- TRBJ1-1 TRBD1 TRBV6-2/TRBV6-3 CASSYSIVPGQRNTEAFF TGTGCCAGCAGTTACTCGATAGTCCCGGGACAGAGGAACACTGAAGCTTTCTTT
- TRBJ1-2 TRBD1 TRBV9 CASSVQGADRSYTF TGTGCCAGCAGCGTCCAGGGGGCTGATCGGAGCTACACCTTC
- TRBJ1-3 - TRBV19 CASFAGAGVSGNTIYF TGTGCCAGTTTTGCGGGTGCGGGCGTCTCTGGAAACACCATATATTTT
- TRBJ1-1 - TRBV14 CASSQANTEAFF TGTGCCAGCAGCCAGGCTAACACTGAAGCTTTCTTT
- TRBJ1-4 - TRBV6-5 CASGRTTNEKLFF TGTGCCAGCGGTCGGACAACTAATGAAAAACTGTTTTTT
once TRBJ1-3 TRBD1 TRBV7-2 CASSLMTGAGNTIYF TGTGCCAGCAGCTTAATGACAGGGGCTGGAAACACCATATATTTT
- TRBJ1-3 - TRBV11-3 CASSYGSGNTIYF TGTGCCAGCAGCTACGGCTCTGGAAACACCATATATTTT
- TRBJ1-6 - TRBV16 CASTGSSYNSPLHF TGTGCCAGCACCGGGAGCTCCTATAATTCACCCCTCCACTTT
- TRBJ2-2 TRBD2 TRBV7-9 CASSLRALAEKDGELFF TGTGCCAGCAGCTTACGCGCACTAGCGGAGAAGGACGGGGAGCTGTTTTTT
- TRBJ1-5 - TRBV11-2 CASGSGIDQPQHF TGTGCCAGCGGTTCAGGGATCGATCAGCCCCAGCATTTT
- TRBJ2-3 TRBD1 TRBV6-2/TRBV6-3 CASSYGTGLRTDTQYF TGTGCCAGCAGTTACGGGACAGGACTACGCACAGATACGCAGTATTTT
- TRBJ2-7 - TRBV4-3 CASSQDLQGHEQYF TGCGCCAGCAGCCAAGATCTGCAGGGGCACGAGCAGTACTTC
- TRBJ1-2 - TRBV4-2 CASSQEIGQGFYGYTF TGTGCCAGCAGCCAAGAAATCGGGCAGGGATTCTATGGCTACACCTTC
- TRBJ2-2 - TRBV27 CASSFLPTGELFF TGTGCCAGCAGTTTCCTTCCCACCGGGGAGCTGTTTTTT
- TRBJ1-1 TRBD1 TRBV6-2/TRBV6-3 CASSYSIDRGDTEAFF TGTGCCAGCAGTTACTCGATAGACAGGGGAGACACTGAAGCTTTCTTT
- TRBJ1-1 - TRBV25-1 CASSEYAGMNTEAFF TGTGCCAGCAGTGAATACGCCGGGATGAACACTGAAGCTTTCTTT
- TRBJ2-5 TRBD1 TRBV3-1/TRBV3-2 CASSQDSSAGGLLEETQYF TGTGCCAGCAGCCAAGATTCTTCGGCAGGGGGCCTTTTAGAGGAGACCCAGTACTTC
- TRBJ2-5 - TRBV10-3 CAISGERPQTQYF TGTGCCATCAGTGGAGAGCGGCCCCAGACCCAGTACTTC
- TRBJ1-3 - TRBV7-8 CASSSGRRENTIYF TGTGCCAGCAGCTCGGGACGGCGAGAAAACACCATATATTTT
- TRBJ2-3 - TRBV19 CASSTRQKPDTQYF TGTGCCAGTAGTACCCGACAGAAGCCAGATACGCAGTATTTT
- TRBJ2-3 TRBD2 TRBV5-1 CASSSGTSGSTDTQYF TGCGCCAGCAGCTCCGGGACTAGCGGAAGCACAGATACGCAGTATTTT
- TRBJ1-6 TRBD1 TRBV7-8 CASSLVWTGENSPLHF TGTGCCAGCAGCTTAGTATGGACAGGGGAGAATTCACCCCTCCACTTT
- TRBJ1-2 - TRBV10-3 CAISGQGGYGYTF TGTGCCATCAGTGGCCAGGGAGGTTATGGCTACACCTTC
- TRBJ1-1 TRBD1 TRBV28 CASTARPGQPNTEAFF TGTGCCAGCACCGCACGACCGGGACAGCCGAACACTGAAGCTTTCTTT
- TRBJ2-7 - TRBV5-4 CASSLAGADYEQYF TGTGCCAGCAGCTTGGCAGGGGCAGATTACGAGCAGTACTTC
- TRBJ1-2 - TRBV29-1 CSVAQAGVYGYTF TGCAGCGTTGCCCAAGCGGGTGTCTATGGCTACACCTTC
- TRBJ1-4 - TRBV6-5 CASSYRQFNEKLFF TGTGCCAGCAGTTACCGGCAGTTTAATGAAAAACTGTTTTTT
- TRBJ1-1 - TRBV5-6 CASSLEPTRNTEAFF TGTGCCAGCAGCTTGGAGCCGACACGGAACACTGAAGCTTTCTTT
- TRBJ1-1 - TRBV29-1 CSVKTGMDTEAFF TGCAGCGTTAAAACGGGTATGGACACTGAAGCTTTCTTT
once TRBJ1-6 TRBD1 TRBV28 CASSWRKTGLYNSPLHF TGTGCCAGCAGTTGGAGAAAGACAGGGCTATATAATTCACCCCTCCACTTT
- TRBJ1-5 - TRBV19 CASSPQGSNQPQHF TGTGCCAGTAGTCCCCAGGGTAGCAATCAGCCCCAGCATTTT
- TRBJ2-1 TRBD2 TRBV6-6 CASSYGLAGPQFF TGTGCCAGCAGTTACGGGCTAGCGGGACCGCAGTTCTTC
once TRBJ2-5 - TRBV3-1/TRBV3-2 CASSQDWQTQYF TGTGCCAGCAGCCAAGACTGGCAGACCCAGTACTTC
- TRBJ1-1 - TRBV11-2 CASSPQGNTEAFF TGTGCCAGCAGCCCTCAGGGCAACACTGAAGCTTTCTTT
- TRBJ1-4 - TRBV10-2 CASSDGGATFEKLFF TGCGCCAGCAGTGATGGCGGGGCTACGTTTGAAAAACTGTTTTTT